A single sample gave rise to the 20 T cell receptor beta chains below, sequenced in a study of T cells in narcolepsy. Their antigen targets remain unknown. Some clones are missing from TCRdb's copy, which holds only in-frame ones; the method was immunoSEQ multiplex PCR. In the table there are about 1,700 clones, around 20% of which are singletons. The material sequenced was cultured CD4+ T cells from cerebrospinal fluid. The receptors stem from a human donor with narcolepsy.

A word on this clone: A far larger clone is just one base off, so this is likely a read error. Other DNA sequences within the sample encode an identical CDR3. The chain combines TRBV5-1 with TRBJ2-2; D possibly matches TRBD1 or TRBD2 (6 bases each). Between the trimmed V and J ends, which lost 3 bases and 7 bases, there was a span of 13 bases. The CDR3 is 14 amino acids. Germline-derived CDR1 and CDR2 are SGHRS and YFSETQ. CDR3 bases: TGCGCCAGCAGCTCGACCGGGGGCGGCGGGGAGCTGTTTTTT. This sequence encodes CASSSTGGGGELFF.

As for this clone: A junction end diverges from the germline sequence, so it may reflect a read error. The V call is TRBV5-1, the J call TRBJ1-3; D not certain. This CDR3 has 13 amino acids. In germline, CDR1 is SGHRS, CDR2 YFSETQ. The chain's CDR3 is CASSFSSGNTIYF. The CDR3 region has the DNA TGTGCCAGCAGCTTCTCCTCTGGAAACACCATATATTTT.

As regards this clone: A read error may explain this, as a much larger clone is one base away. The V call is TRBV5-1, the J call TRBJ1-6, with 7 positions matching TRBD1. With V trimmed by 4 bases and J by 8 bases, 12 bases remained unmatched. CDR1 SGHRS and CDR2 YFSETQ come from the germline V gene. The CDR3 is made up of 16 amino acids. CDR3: CASSQNLGTVYSPLHF. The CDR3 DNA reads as TGCGCCAGCAGCCAAAATCTGGGGACAGTATATTCACCCCTCCACTTT.

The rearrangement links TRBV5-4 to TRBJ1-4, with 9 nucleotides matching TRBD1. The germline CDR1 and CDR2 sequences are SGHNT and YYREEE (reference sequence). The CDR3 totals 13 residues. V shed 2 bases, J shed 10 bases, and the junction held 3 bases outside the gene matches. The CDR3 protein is CASSLPTGGKLFF. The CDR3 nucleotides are TGTGCCAGCAGCTTACCGACAGGGGGAAAACTGTTTTTT.

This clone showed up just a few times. In nucleotides, the CDR3 is TGTGCCAGTAGTAAAGGGACAGGGGGCGCCGGGGAAGAAAAACTGTTTTTT. Its protein is CASSKGTGGAGEEKLFF. V is TRBV19 and J is TRBJ1-4; 12 bases match TRBD1. Germline CDR1 reads LNHDA; CDR2 reads SQIVND (reference sequence). This CDR3 comprises 17 residues. V dropped 4 bases and J dropped 8; count of bases not matched to a gene: 11.

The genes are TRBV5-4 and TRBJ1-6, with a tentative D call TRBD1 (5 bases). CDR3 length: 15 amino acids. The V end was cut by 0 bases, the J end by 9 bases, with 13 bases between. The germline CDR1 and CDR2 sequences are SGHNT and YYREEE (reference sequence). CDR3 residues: CASSLAPGAGSPLHF. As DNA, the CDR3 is TGTGCCAGCAGCTTGGCTCCCGGGGCGGGTTCACCCCTCCACTTT.

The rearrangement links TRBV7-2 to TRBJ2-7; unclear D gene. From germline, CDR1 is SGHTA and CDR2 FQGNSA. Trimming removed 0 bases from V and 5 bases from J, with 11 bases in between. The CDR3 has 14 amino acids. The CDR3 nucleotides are TGTGCCAGCAGCTTAGCTGGCAGTTCCAACGAGCAGTACTTC. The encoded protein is CASSLAGSSNEQYF.

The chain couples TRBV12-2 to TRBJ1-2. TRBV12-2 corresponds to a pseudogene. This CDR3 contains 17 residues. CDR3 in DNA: TGTGCAAGTCGCTGGTATTCGGCTCCACGAAAGACCTATGGCTACACCTTC. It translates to CASRWYSAPRKTYGYTF.

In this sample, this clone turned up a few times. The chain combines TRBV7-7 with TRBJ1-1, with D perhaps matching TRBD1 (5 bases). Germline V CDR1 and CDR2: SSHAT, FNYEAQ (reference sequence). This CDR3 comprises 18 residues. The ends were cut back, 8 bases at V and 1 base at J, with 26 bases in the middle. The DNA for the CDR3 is TGTGCCAGCTCCCCAGTCGGGGGAAGAGAGCAGAAGAACACTGAAGCTTTCTTT. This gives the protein CASSPVGGREQKNTEAFF.

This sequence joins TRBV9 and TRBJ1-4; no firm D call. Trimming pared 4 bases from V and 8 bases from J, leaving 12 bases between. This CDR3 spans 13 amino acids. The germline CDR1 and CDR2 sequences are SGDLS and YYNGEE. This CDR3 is CASSRGSWEKLFF. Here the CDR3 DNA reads TGTGCCAGCAGCCGGGGATCGTGGGAAAAACTGTTTTTT.

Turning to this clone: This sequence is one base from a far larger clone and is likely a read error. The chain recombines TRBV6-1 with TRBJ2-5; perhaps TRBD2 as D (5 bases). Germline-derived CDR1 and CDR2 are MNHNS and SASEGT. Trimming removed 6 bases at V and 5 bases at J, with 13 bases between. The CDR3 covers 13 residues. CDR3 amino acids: CASSFWRSETQYF. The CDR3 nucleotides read TGTGCCAGCAGCTTCTGGAGGAGTGAGACCCAGTACTTC.

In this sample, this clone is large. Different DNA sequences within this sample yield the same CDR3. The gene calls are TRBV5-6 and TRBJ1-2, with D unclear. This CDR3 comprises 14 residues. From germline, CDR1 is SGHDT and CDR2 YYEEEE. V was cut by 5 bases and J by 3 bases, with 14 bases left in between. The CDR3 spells CASRVEGVHYGYTF. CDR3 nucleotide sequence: TGTGCCAGCAGGGTGGAAGGTGTTCACTATGGCTACACCTTC.

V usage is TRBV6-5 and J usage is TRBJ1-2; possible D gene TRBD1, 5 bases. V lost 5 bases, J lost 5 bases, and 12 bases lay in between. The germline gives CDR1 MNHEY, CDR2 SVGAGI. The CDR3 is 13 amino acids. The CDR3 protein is CASSEDGGYGYTF. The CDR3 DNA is TGTGCCAGCAGTGAAGATGGGGGGTATGGCTACACCTTC.

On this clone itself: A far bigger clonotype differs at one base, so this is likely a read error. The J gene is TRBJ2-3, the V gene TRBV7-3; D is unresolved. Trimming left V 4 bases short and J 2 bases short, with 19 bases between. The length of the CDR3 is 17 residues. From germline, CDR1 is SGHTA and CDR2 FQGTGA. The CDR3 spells CASSSRVTYRNTDTQYF. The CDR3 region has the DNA TGTGCCAGCAGCTCCCGTGTGACTTACAGAAACACAGATACGCAGTATTTT.

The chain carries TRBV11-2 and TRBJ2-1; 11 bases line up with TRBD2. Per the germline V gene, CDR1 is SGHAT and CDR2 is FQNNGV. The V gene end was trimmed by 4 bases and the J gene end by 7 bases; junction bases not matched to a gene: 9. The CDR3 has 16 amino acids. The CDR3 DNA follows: TGTGCCAGCAGCTCCATGTCTAGCGGGGGGCCAAATGAGCAGTTCTTC. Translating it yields CASSSMSSGGPNEQFF. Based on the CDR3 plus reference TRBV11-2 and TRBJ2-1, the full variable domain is EAGVAQSPRYKIIEKRQSVAFWCNPISGHATLYWYQQILGQGPKLLIQFQNNGVVDDSQLPKDRFSAERLKGVDSTLKIQPAKLEDSAVYLCASSSMSSGGPNEQFFGPGTRLTVL.

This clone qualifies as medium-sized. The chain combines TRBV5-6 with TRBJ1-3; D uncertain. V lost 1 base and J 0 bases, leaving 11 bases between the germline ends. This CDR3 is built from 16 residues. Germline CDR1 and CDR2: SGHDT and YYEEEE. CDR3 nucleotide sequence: TGTGCCAGCAGCTTGCGCGGACCCGGCTCTGGAAACACCATATATTTT. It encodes CASSLRGPGSGNTIYF.

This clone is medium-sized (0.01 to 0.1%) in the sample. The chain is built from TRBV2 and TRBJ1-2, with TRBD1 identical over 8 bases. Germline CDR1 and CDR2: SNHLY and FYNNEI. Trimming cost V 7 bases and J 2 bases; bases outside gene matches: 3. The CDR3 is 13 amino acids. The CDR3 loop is CASNRQGNYGYTF. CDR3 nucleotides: TGTGCCAGCAATCGACAGGGGAACTATGGCTACACCTTC.

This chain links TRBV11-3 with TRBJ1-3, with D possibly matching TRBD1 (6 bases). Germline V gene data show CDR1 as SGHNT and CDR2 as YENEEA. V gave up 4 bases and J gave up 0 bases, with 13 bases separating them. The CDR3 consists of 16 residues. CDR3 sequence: CASSSGGASSGNTIYF. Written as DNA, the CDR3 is TGTGCCAGCAGCTCGGGGGGGGCGAGCTCTGGAAACACCATATATTTT.

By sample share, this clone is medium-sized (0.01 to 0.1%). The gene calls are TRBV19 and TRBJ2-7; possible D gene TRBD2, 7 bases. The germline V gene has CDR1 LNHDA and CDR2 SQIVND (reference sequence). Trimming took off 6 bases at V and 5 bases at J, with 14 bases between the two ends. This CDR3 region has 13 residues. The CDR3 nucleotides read TGTGCCAGTAGCTATACAGGGAGGGACGAGCAGTACTTC. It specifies CASSYTGRDEQYF.

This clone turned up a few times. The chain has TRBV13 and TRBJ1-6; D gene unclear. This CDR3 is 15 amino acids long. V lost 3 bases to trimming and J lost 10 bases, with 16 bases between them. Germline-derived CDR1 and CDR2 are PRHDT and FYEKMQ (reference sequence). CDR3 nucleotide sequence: TGTGCCAGCAGCTTGGGTATAGGTAGCGGATCACCCCTCCACTTT. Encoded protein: CASSLGIGSGSPLHF.